This TCR beta chain was recorded in a study of T cell responses to AZD1222 COVID-19 vaccine. Study results and limitations: Reports say nearly half of spike-specific TCRs go after unmutated variant regions. Spike-specific TCR breadth and depth both grew after two AZD1222 doses. Repertoires were sampled only after the peak T cell response. White British donors predominated, females outnumbered males, and clonal diversity was possibly underestimated.

The CDR3 is 15 amino acids. V was pared by 4 bases and J by 5 bases, with 7 bases of the junction left unmatched. Germline assignment: CDR1 SGHKS and CDR2 YYEKEE (reference sequence). This clone is categorized as large (0.1 to 1%). What it binds is not known. The repertoire was sequenced with immunoSEQ multiplex PCR; TCRdb's copy has only in-frame clones and lacks some. Among fewer than 85,000 clones listed, about 92% were seen once. V usage is TRBV5-5 and J usage is TRBJ1-5, with TRBD1 matching over 9 bases. The receptor was derived from an adult in good health. Sequences were derived from peripheral blood, sampled on day 0 of MenACWY control vaccination. The CDR3 DNA reads TGTGCCAGCAGCCGGGACAGGGATGCGTATCAGCCCCAGCATTTT. Protein: CASSRDRDAYQPQHF.